These 5 T cell receptor beta chains were sequenced from one sample in a study of high-grade serous ovarian cancer treatment subgroups. The data were produced by immunoSEQ multiplex PCR, yet TCRdb's version contains in-frame clones alone and is incomplete. This table has around 16,000 clones, around 73% appearing once. Tumor tissue was taken before any definitive surgery or chemotherapy was given. The sequenced material came from tumor tissue. These receptors originate from a human donor with high-grade serous ovarian cancer.

The table lists this clone with a few counts. The chain links TRBV6-5 to TRBJ1-2; D is ambiguous. This CDR3 contains 13 residues. In germline, CDR1 is MNHEY, CDR2 SVGAGI. Trimming removed 5 bases at V and 1 base at J, with 8 bases between. The CDR3 region has the DNA TGTGCCAGCAGTCCGACCCTTAACTATGGCTACACCTTC. It specifies CASSPTLNYGYTF.

The chain combines TRBV6-5 with TRBJ2-7; a weak D match, TRBD1 (6 bases). The CDR3 extends over 13 amino acids. Germline V gives CDR1 MNHEY, CDR2 SVGAGI. Trimming took off 6 bases at V and 3 bases at J, with 12 bases between the two ends. The CDR3 DNA sequence: TGTGCCAGCAGATACGGACAGAACTACGAGCAGTACTTC. Translation gives CASRYGQNYEQYF.

This clone came up a few times. The V call is TRBV10-3, the J call TRBJ2-7; 11 nucleotides match TRBD2. The V gene end was trimmed by 0 bases and the J gene end by 2 bases; junction bases not matched to a gene: 12. There are 19 residues in the CDR3. The germline V gene encodes CDR1 ENHRY and CDR2 SYGVKD. The CDR3 nucleotides are TGTGCCATCAGTGAGTCGATCCAACTAGCGGGGGCCAGGACCTACGAGCAGTACTTC. This sequence encodes CAISESIQLAGARTYEQYF.

V usage is TRBV2 and J usage is TRBJ2-5; 11 nucleotides match TRBD1. With 7 bases clipped from V and 0 bases from J, the junction kept 4 bases outside the gene matches. CDR3 length: 15 residues. In germline, CDR1 is SNHLY, CDR2 FYNNEI. The DNA for the CDR3 is TGTGCCAGCAAGGACAGGGGGCTCCACCAAGAGACCCAGTACTTC. Residues: CASKDRGLHQETQYF.

The chain recombines TRBV11-2 with TRBJ2-3, with D unclear. The ends were cut back, 8 bases at V and 4 bases at J, with 10 bases in the middle. Germline V gives CDR1 SGHAT, CDR2 FQNNGV. CDR3 length: 12 residues. The CDR3 coding sequence is TGTGCCAGCCGACCCCCCGCAGATACGCAGTATTTT. Protein product: CASRPPADTQYF.